One and the same sample provided the 22 T cell receptor beta chains below, sequenced in a study of T cells in Graves' hyperthyroidism and ophthalmopathy. TCR beta CDR3 region amplification was performed from RNA transcripts. Initially, a first-round RT-PCR of the TCR CDR3 employed the HTBI primer set. TCRdb passed the multiplex PCR reads through MiXCR, listing each CDR3 protein once. Of approximately 250,000 distinct CDR3 sequences in the sample, approximately 23% are singletons; the top ten hold approximately 32%. The sequenced sample consisted of blood. These receptors came from a woman in her thirties or forties with Graves' ophthalmopathy.

This clonotype was counted ten times or more. The gene calls are TRBV4-2 and TRBJ1-5; 8 bases align to TRBD1. Trimming took 3 bases from V and 1 from J; bases not matched to a gene: 5. Germline CDR1 reads LGHNA; CDR2 reads YNFKEQ. This CDR3 is built from 16 residues. Here the CDR3 reads CASSHGQGESNQPQHF. DNA for the CDR3: TGTGCCAGCAGCCACGGACAGGGAGAAAGCAATCAGCCCCAGCATTTT.

This clonotype has a count of ten or more. J is TRBJ2-7 and V is TRBV7-3, with 11 nucleotides matching TRBD1. V trimming: 5 bases; J trimming: 5 bases; junction bases outside the gene matches: 5. The germline V gene encodes CDR1 SGHTA and CDR2 FQGTGA. The length of the CDR3 is 14 residues. In nucleotides, the CDR3 is TGTGCCAGCAGCAGATCGGGACAGGGGGACGAGCAGTACTTC. This codes for CASSRSGQGDEQYF.

V gene TRBV19 combines with J gene TRBJ2-6, with 13 positions matching TRBD2. Germline V CDR1 and CDR2: LNHDA, SQIVND (reference sequence). Germline trimming cut 3 bases from V and 0 bases from J; bases unmatched to any gene: 11. The CDR3 spans 21 residues. The CDR3 coding sequence is TGTGCCAGTAGTATCTCCGGGACTAGCGGGGTTTCAAGCTCTGGGGCCAACGTCCTGACTTTC. It is translated as CASSISGTSGVSSSGANVLTF.

This clonotype showed up many times. This chain joins TRBV11-2 and TRBJ2-5; 9 positions match TRBD1. V shed 1 base and J 4 bases; nucleotides not matched to a gene: 4. Germline V lookup: CDR1 SGHAT, CDR2 FQNNGV. The CDR3 is 15 residues long. CDR3 sequence reads: CASSLVTGGGETQYF. The CDR3 DNA is TGTGCCAGCAGCTTAGTGACAGGGGGAGGAGAGACCCAGTACTTC.

This clonotype was recorded at least ten times. The chain has TRBV6-1 and TRBJ2-2; D could derive from TRBD1 or TRBD2 (5 bases each). Germline loops: CDR1 MNHNS, CDR2 SASEGT. The length of the CDR3 is 13 residues. V dropped 7 bases and J dropped 1 base, with 7 bases sitting between them. The CDR3 spells CASNGGNTGELFF. In DNA form, the CDR3 reads TGTGCCAGCAATGGGGGGAACACCGGGGAGCTGTTTTTT.

This clonotype was observed at least ten times. This chain uses TRBV28 with TRBJ2-5; 7 bases match TRBD1. CDR1 MDHEN and CDR2 SYDVKM come from the germline V gene. This CDR3 is built from 14 residues. Trimming cost V 5 bases and J 5 bases; bases outside gene matches: 8. The CDR3 region is CASSGDSPRETQYF. For the CDR3, the DNA is TGTGCCAGCAGTGGGGACAGCCCTCGGGAGACCCAGTACTTC.

This chain joins TRBV7-2 and TRBJ2-2; D is perhaps TRBD2 (6 bases). The CDR3 contains 16 residues. Trimming left V 0 bases short and J 5 bases short, with 13 bases between. Germline loops: CDR1 SGHTA, CDR2 FQGNSA. Here the CDR3 reads CASSLALGGGTGELFF. CDR3 DNA sequence: TGTGCCAGCAGCTTAGCCTTGGGGGGTGGGACCGGGGAGCTGTTTTTT.

In its sample, this clonotype was seen many times. This chain connects TRBV5-1 to TRBJ2-2; D gene unclear. From germline, CDR1 is SGHRS and CDR2 YFSETQ. The CDR3 extends over 11 amino acids. V gave up 3 bases and J gave up 5 bases, with 2 bases separating them. CDR3 in amino acids: CASSSTGELFF. The CDR3 nucleotides read TGCGCCAGCAGCTCGACCGGGGAGCTGTTTTTT.

This rearrangement joins TRBV2 to TRBJ2-7, with 9 positions matching TRBD1. Germline values: CDR1 SNHLY, CDR2 FYNNEI. Trimming at V came to 6 bases and at J to 0 bases, leaving 6 bases not matched to a gene. This CDR3 is 15 amino acids long. In nucleotides, the CDR3 is TGTGCCAGCAGGGGGACAGGGAAAAGCTCCTACGAGCAGTACTTC. Protein sequence: CASRGTGKSSYEQYF.

The rearrangement joins TRBV4-1 to TRBJ1-1; D possibly corresponds to TRBD1 (6 bases). This CDR3 spans 16 amino acids. Deletions cut 2 bases from V and 5 bases from J, with 18 bases between. CDR1 and CDR2 from the germline V gene are MGHRA and YSYEKL. CDR3 nucleotide sequence: TGCGCCAGCAGCCAAAGTATTGCCAGGGGAAGGACTGAAGCTTTCTTT. This sequence encodes CASSQSIARGRTEAFF.

Ten or more counts support this clonotype. The chain uses TRBV3-1 and TRBJ1-1; tentative D call: TRBD1 (5 bases). The CDR3 runs 15 residues. The V and J ends lost 0 bases and 0 bases respectively, with 8 bases between them. Per germline, CDR1 LGHDT and CDR2 YNNKEL (reference sequence). The CDR3 nucleotides read TGTGCCAGCAGCCAAGAGACAGAGATGAACACTGAAGCTTTCTTT. Translating it yields CASSQETEMNTEAFF.

The table lists this clonotype with many counts. This sequence joins TRBV6-2 or TRBV6-3 and TRBJ2-1; 7 bases line up with TRBD2. The germline CDR1 and CDR2 sequences are MNHEY and SVGEGT. The CDR3 contains 13 residues. Germline trimming cut 4 bases from V and 6 bases from J; bases unmatched to any gene: 3. The CDR3 spells CASSWSGANEQFF. CDR3 coding DNA: TGTGCCAGCAGTTGGAGCGGGGCCAATGAGCAGTTCTTC.

This clonotype was detected many times. V is TRBV28 and J is TRBJ2-7; D possibly corresponds to TRBD1 (7 bases). The CDR3 spans 15 residues. The germline V gene has CDR1 MDHEN and CDR2 SYDVKM. Trimming pared 6 bases from V and 3 bases from J, leaving 18 bases between. The CDR3: CASRPGGRVGYEQYF. In nucleotides, the CDR3 is TGTGCCAGCAGGCCAGGGGGGCGGGTTGGCTACGAGCAGTACTTC.

Ten or more counts support this clonotype. A read error is possible here, since a much larger clone lies one base away. This likely comes from a read error, as the CDR3 has no conserved phenylalanine or tryptophan at its end. This chain uses TRBV27 with TRBJ1-1; D may be TRBD1 (6 bases). CDR1 is MNHEY and CDR2 is SMNVEV in the germline V gene (reference sequence). CDR3 size: 13 residues. The ends were cut back, 3 bases at V and 3 bases at J, with 8 bases in the middle. The CDR3 bases are TGTGCCAGCAGTTTGAGGGGGGACACTGAAGCTTTCCTT. Translation: CASSLRGDTEAFL.

This clonotype was recorded at least ten times. The CDR3 loop reads CASSLPTLYEQYF. The DNA of the CDR3 is TGTGCCAGCAGCCTCCCTACCCTGTACGAGCAGTACTTC. This chain uses TRBV7-8 with TRBJ2-7; the D is unclear. V was clipped by 5 bases and J by 4 bases, with 12 bases between them. Germline V gene sequence: CDR1 SGHVS, CDR2 FQNEAQ. The CDR3 has 13 amino acids.

About this clonotype itself: Possible read error: a much larger clone is one base away. This rearrangement joins TRBV15 to TRBJ1-1; D may be TRBD1 (5 bases). The CDR3 has 14 residues. Germline CDR1 LNHNV, CDR2 YYDKDF (reference sequence). The CDR3, as DNA: TGTGTCACCAGAACCGGGACGGTGAACCCTGAAGCTTTCTTT. Protein product: CVTRTGTVNPEAFF.

This clonotype has a count of ten or more. The gene calls are TRBV6-1 and TRBJ1-1; 10 nucleotides line up with TRBD1. The CDR3 extends over 13 amino acids. Germline loops: CDR1 MNHNS, CDR2 SASEGT. V dropped 6 bases and J dropped 4; count of bases not matched to a gene: 2. CDR3 in amino acids: CASRGQGITEAFF. In DNA, the CDR3 is TGTGCCAGCAGGGGACAGGGGATCACTGAAGCTTTCTTT.

The rearrangement joins TRBV20-1 to TRBJ1-1, with TRBD1 as a possible D gene (6 bases). Germline CDR1 reads DFQATT; CDR2 reads SNEGSKA (reference sequence). With 5 bases removed from V and 5 bases from J, the gap between germline ends came to 18 bases. CDR3 length: 14 residues. The CDR3 region is CSAGAGDSMTEAFF. CDR3 bases: TGCAGTGCTGGAGCAGGGGACTCGATGACTGAAGCTTTCTTT.

This clonotype was detected many times. Mismatch with germline at one junction end may stem from a read error. The chain combines TRBV24-1 with TRBJ2-2; tentatively, D is TRBD2 (5 bases). This CDR3 has 11 amino acids. Germline V CDR1 and CDR2: KGHDR, SFDVKD. CDR3 amino acids: CATSNTGELLF. The CDR3 coding sequence is TGTGCCACCTCGAACACCGGGGAGCTGCTTTTT.

At least ten counts were recorded for this clonotype. V usage is TRBV5-1 and J usage is TRBJ1-6, with D tentatively TRBD1 (5 bases). The CDR3 consists of 13 residues. CDR1 and CDR2 (germline): SGHRS, YFSETQ. The ends were cut back, 4 bases at V and 5 bases at J, with 7 bases in the middle. The chain's CDR3 is CASSEGNNSPLHF. The DNA of the CDR3 is TGCGCCAGCAGCGAGGGGAATAATTCACCCCTCCACTTT.

There are a few counts of this clonotype. This chain joins TRBV7-8 and TRBJ1-5; TRBD1 matches at 8 bases. The germline V gene encodes CDR1 SGHVS and CDR2 FQNEAQ. This CDR3 region has 17 residues. The V and J ends lost 0 bases and 7 bases, in that order; junction bases with no gene match: 11. The CDR3: CASSLAGQGAMGQPQHF. CDR3 sequence (DNA): TGTGCCAGCAGCTTAGCGGGGCAGGGGGCGATGGGGCAGCCCCAGCATTTT.

Ten or more counts support this clonotype. The chain uses TRBV5-1 and TRBJ2-7; TRBD2 might be the D (6 bases). The length of the CDR3 is 17 residues. With 4 bases removed from V and 2 bases from J, the gap between germline ends came to 22 bases. Germline V gene lookup returns CDR1 SGHRS and CDR2 YFSETQ. The CDR3 nucleotides read TGCGCCAGCAGCCTAACGAACCCGGGACTCCACACCTACGAGCAGTACTTC. Its protein is CASSLTNPGLHTYEQYF.